This T cell receptor (beta chain) was profiled in a study of cytomegalovirus exposure and HLA in healthy donors. Study results and limitations: It is likely that the observed cluster of highly shared sequence variants was a sequencing artifact. Fewer N-insertions than the roughly 600-donor mean were reportedly shown by an Asian-associated ancestry cluster in a later analysis.

A few counts support this clone. Its antigen remains unidentified. The CDR3 is 15 amino acids. Trimming took 4 bases from V and 2 from J; bases not matched to a gene: 5. From germline, CDR1 is SGHKS and CDR2 YYEKEE (reference sequence). PCR used 60 Vbeta primers and 13 Jbeta primers. Original processing notes: Unique TCR beta chains numbered about 79 million in a later analysis, with around 10 million shared. Data came from immunoSEQ multiplex PCR; TCRdb stores just in-frame clones and leaves some out. Clone size and the V and J calls come from that table; the DNA yielded D and trimming. The sample yields around 110,000 clones, around 80% seen once.

The gene calls are TRBV5-5 and TRBJ2-1, with TRBD2 matching over 8 bases. This receptor was obtained from a woman between 45 and 60 years old in good health and CMV-seropositive. The specimen sequenced was PBMCs. CDR3 protein: CASSPRGGAYNEQFF. CDR3 coding DNA: TGTGCCAGCAGCCCCCGGGGGGGGGCCTACAATGAGCAGTTCTTC.